The 27 T cell receptor beta chains reported below all come from one sample, sequenced in a study of T cells expressing NK-cell markers. TCRdb re-called the 5' RACE reads and catalogs CDR3 proteins one per entry, DNA excluded. Its table lists about 390,000 distinct CDR3 sequences. Input material: blood T cells: a sorted CD56 or NKG2C T cell subset, CD4+ or CD8+ T cells, or bulk PBMC T cells (not recorded which). The source is a woman aged 45 to 65 in good health.

The chain couples TRBV12-3 or TRBV12-4 to TRBJ2-7; checking the TCRdb D call of TRBD2 is not possible without DNA. This CDR3 is built from 16 residues. CDR3 sequence: CASSPRTSGAPYEQYF.

The V and J genes are TRBV10-3 and TRBJ2-5; the D call from TCRdb, TRBD1, cannot be confirmed without DNA. The CDR3 length is 15 residues. Germline CDR1 and CDR2: ENHRY and SYGVKD. The CDR3 sequence is CAISRTGRIQETQYF.

The J gene is TRBJ2-1, the V gene TRBV12-3 or TRBV12-4; TCRdb calls TRBD2, which cannot be checked without DNA. The CDR3 extends over 15 amino acids. CDR3: CASSFGLVPALAQFF.

The V gene is TRBV30, the J gene TRBJ1-1; TCRdb picks TRBD1, but there is no DNA to check that call. The CDR3 consists of 15 residues. Germline-derived CDR1 and CDR2 are GTSNPN and SVGIG (reference sequence). This chain's CDR3 is CAWSVLQVPNTEAFF.

The chain links TRBV20-1 to TRBJ1-2; TCRdb lists TRBD1, though no DNA is available to test this call. The CDR3 extends over 14 amino acids. Germline CDR1 is DFQATT and CDR2 is SNEGSKA (reference sequence). CDR3: CSAPDTSRDYGYTF.

The chain carries TRBV12-3 or TRBV12-4 and TRBJ1-5. The CDR3 has 16 amino acids. The CDR3 is CASSSSLGYRDQPQHF.

The CDR3 region is CASSGTGFYEQYF. The chain combines TRBV10-1 with TRBJ2-7; TCRdb selects TRBD1, and the lack of DNA leaves this call unchecked. Germline values: CDR1 WNHNN, CDR2 SYGVQD (reference sequence). The CDR3 extends over 13 amino acids.

The chain links TRBV12-3 or TRBV12-4 to TRBJ1-5. The CDR3 length is 17 residues. The CDR3 region is CASSLIVSDSYNQPQHF.

V gene TRBV20-1 combines with J gene TRBJ2-3; the TRBD2 assignment by TCRdb is unverifiable without DNA. Germline V CDR1 and CDR2: DFQATT, SNEGSKA (reference sequence). CDR3 size: 15 residues. The chain's CDR3 is CSARDLASRMDTQYF.

The chain joins TRBV4-1 to TRBJ1-1. Looked up from germline, CDR1 is MGHRA and CDR2 is YSYEKL. The CDR3 totals 15 residues. The CDR3 reads CASSRSISVRTEAFF.

The V call is TRBV20-1, the J call TRBJ2-1. The CDR3 has 15 amino acids. From germline, CDR1 is DFQATT and CDR2 SNEGSKA (reference sequence). The CDR3 is CSAIDRPSSYNEQFF.

The chain combines TRBV6-5 with TRBJ2-2; TCRdb's assignment of TRBD2 cannot be checked, as there is no DNA. CDR3 length equals 17 residues. From germline, CDR1 is MNHEY and CDR2 SVGAGI. The CDR3 loop is CASRPIRLAGHTGELFF.

This chain uses TRBV7-9 with TRBJ2-5; TCRdb names TRBD1, which stays unverified in the absence of DNA. Germline loops: CDR1 SEHNR, CDR2 FQNEAQ (reference sequence). This CDR3 is built from 16 residues. The CDR3 region is CASSLKPGPVEGTQYF. The full variable domain, rest sourced from reference TRBV7-9 and TRBJ2-5, is DTGVSQNPRHKITKRGQNVTFRCDPISEHNRLYWYRQTLGQGPEFLTYFQNEAQLEKSRLLSDRFSAERPKGSFSTLEIQRTEQGDSAMYLCASSLKPGPVEGTQYFGPGTRLLVL.

This chain joins TRBV4-1 and TRBJ1-1. The CDR3 is 13 amino acids. The germline gives CDR1 MGHRA, CDR2 YSYEKL. The CDR3 spells CASSQRERTEAFF.

This chain joins TRBV7-6 and TRBJ2-1; the D call from TCRdb, TRBD1, cannot be confirmed without DNA. The CDR3 has 15 amino acids. The V gene's germline CDR1 is SGHVS and CDR2 FNYEAQ. The CDR3 spells CASSLDGAGADEQFF.

The chain uses TRBV27 and TRBJ2-7; absent DNA, TCRdb's TRBD1 call cannot be checked. The CDR3 contains 13 residues. Looked up from germline, CDR1 is MNHEY and CDR2 is SMNVEV (reference sequence). CDR3 region: CASSFRQHYEQYF.

The gene calls are TRBV10-3 and TRBJ2-2; TCRdb's D call, TRBD2, is unchecked because there is no DNA. The CDR3 runs to 21 residues. The germline V gene encodes CDR1 ENHRY and CDR2 SYGVKD. The CDR3 loop is CAIPLAGVPEPTYANTGELFF.

This chain connects TRBV27 to TRBJ2-2; TCRdb indicates TRBD1, and absent DNA this call remains unverified. The CDR3 spans 17 residues. Germline V gene sequence: CDR1 MNHEY, CDR2 SMNVEV (reference sequence). CDR3 sequence: CASSLSRQGLGFGELFF.

J is TRBJ2-5 and V is TRBV20-1; the TCRdb call, TRBD1, lacks DNA for checking. The CDR3 loop spans 13 amino acids. CDR1 is DFQATT and CDR2 is SNEGSKA in the germline V gene (reference sequence). The CDR3 sequence: CSARPLKKETQYF.

The CDR3 is CSARQLAGIDEQFF. The chain joins TRBV20-1 to TRBJ2-1; TCRdb reports TRBD2, a call that lacks DNA to check it against. CDR1 is DFQATT, CDR2 SNEGSKA, per germline (reference sequence). The CDR3 extends over 14 amino acids.

This chain uses TRBV20-1 with TRBJ2-4; TCRdb picks TRBD1, but there is no DNA to check that call. The CDR3 is 15 amino acids. Germline-derived CDR1 and CDR2 are DFQATT and SNEGSKA (reference sequence). The CDR3 loop reads CSARGLTGILDIQYF.

The rearrangement links TRBV29-1 to TRBJ2-1; TCRdb outputs TRBD2, but without DNA this stays unchecked. CDR1 SQVTM and CDR2 ANQGSEA come from the germline V gene. The CDR3 is made up of 16 amino acids. CDR3 sequence: CSVSLATSGSLDEQFF.

The J gene is TRBJ1-2, the V gene TRBV7-3; the TCRdb call, TRBD1, lacks DNA for checking. The CDR3 extends over 15 amino acids. In germline, CDR1 is SGHTA, CDR2 FQGTGA. Here the CDR3 reads CASSLVGGADYGYTF.

This chain links TRBV12-3 or TRBV12-4 with TRBJ2-3. The CDR3 consists of 14 residues. CDR3: CASSSWSSSDTQYF.

The rearrangement joins TRBV5-4 to TRBJ2-2; absent DNA, TCRdb's TRBD2 call cannot be checked. The length of the CDR3 is 18 residues. Germline V gene data show CDR1 as SGHNT and CDR2 as YYREEE (reference sequence). CDR3 sequence: CASSLDYGLAVNTGELFF.

The chain uses TRBV7-2 and TRBJ2-2; no DNA is available, so the TRBD1 call from TCRdb remains unchecked. This CDR3 is built from 15 residues. The germline V gene has CDR1 SGHTA and CDR2 FQGNSA. This CDR3 reads CASSLWTGETGELFF.

This chain's CDR3 is CASSQVETDFPYF. This sequence joins TRBV4-2 and TRBJ2-5. CDR3 length: 13 residues. Per germline, CDR1 LGHNA and CDR2 YNFKEQ.